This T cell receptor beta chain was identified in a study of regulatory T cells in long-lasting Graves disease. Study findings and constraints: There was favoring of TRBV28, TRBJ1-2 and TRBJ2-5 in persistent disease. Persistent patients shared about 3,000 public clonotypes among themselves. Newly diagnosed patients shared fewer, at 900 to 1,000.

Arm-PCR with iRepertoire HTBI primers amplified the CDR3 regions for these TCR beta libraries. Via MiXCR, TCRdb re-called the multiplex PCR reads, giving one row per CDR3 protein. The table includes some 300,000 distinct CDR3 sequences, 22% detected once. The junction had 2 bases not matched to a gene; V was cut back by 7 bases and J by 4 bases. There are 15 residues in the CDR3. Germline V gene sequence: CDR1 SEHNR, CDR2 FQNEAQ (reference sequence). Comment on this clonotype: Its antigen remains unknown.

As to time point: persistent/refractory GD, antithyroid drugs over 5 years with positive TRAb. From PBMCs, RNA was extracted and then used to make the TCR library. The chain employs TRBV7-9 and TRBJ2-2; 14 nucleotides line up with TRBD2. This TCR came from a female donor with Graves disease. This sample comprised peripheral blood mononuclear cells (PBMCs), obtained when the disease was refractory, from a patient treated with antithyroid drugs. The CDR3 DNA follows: TGTGCCAGCATCGGACTAGCGGGAGGCACCGGGGAGCTGTTTTTT. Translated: CASIGLAGGTGELFF.